This T cell receptor beta chain was identified in a study of blood T cell repertoires in COVID-19. Across the whole study: PBMCs, B-cell-depleted T cells, or T cells provided the cDNA or gDNA that made up the material.

Authors' processing steps: Quantification of nucleated cells was approximated via reference gene primer amplification. Libraries were prepared by immunoSEQ multiplex PCR; TCRdb keeps only in-frame clonotypes and omits some of them. That table furnishes V, J and clone size, whereas the DNA furnished D and trimming. There are approximately 70,000 clones in the sample; approximately 93% occur only once, and just over 2.5% lies in the top ten. Seattle researchers signed up patients amid active infection and tracked them longitudinally. Germline CDR1 is SEHNR and CDR2 is FQNEAQ (reference sequence). The CDR3 is 13 amino acids. J gave up 1 base and V 10 bases, and 4 bases lay outside the gene matches.

Material for sequencing was peripheral blood. The sequence was collected from a man aged 45-60 years with COVID-19, enrolled during active disease. The rearrangement uses TRBV7-9 and TRBJ2-3, with 8 bases fitting TRBD1. The CDR3 nucleotides are TGTGCCATGGAGGGACAGGGCACAGATACGCAGTATTTT. Translating gives CAMEGQGTDTQYF.